This T cell receptor beta chain was found in a study of blood T cell repertoires in COVID-19. Method: immunoSEQ multiplex PCR; TCRdb's copy keeps in-frame clones and lacks some. The sample gives a few hundred thousand clones, approximately 85% of which show up once; more than 6% is in the top ten. V lost 4 bases and J lost 3; bases outside the gene matches: 11. The CDR3 is made up of 16 amino acids. From germline, CDR1 is LGHDT and CDR2 YNNKEL (reference sequence). The chain uses TRBV3-1 (or the pseudogene TRBV3-2) and TRBJ2-7; 8 bases agree with TRBD1. The sequenced sample consisted of peripheral blood. This TCR was sampled from a human donor in a cohort sampled during active COVID-19. In nucleotides, the CDR3 is TGTGCCAGCAGCCCCGGAACCGGGACAGGTTACTACGAGCAGTACTTC. This codes for CASSPGTGTGYYEQYF.